This T cell receptor beta chain appears in the sequencing data of a study of T cell clones after liver transplantation. Study-level information: HCV positivity affected three of eight recipients; the rest lacked autoimmune or viral indications. Draws occurred before transplant, before withdrawal, and after complete or failed withdrawal. General observations from the study: Low donor cell numbers restricted donor-reactive repertoire measurement in two subjects.

This CDR3 region has 18 residues. CDR1 is MDHEN, CDR2 SYDVKM, per germline. Trimming cost V 4 bases and J 4 bases; bases outside gene matches: 18. Turning to this clone: What it recognizes is unknown.

TCRdb keeps only in-frame clones here, not all; method: immunoSEQ multiplex PCR. The table has roughly 100,000 clones, more than 75% seen once; the top ten hold around 0.97%. The clonotype comes from a human donor who received a liver transplant. The starting material was CD4+ T cells from blood, obtained before liver transplant. The chain uses TRBV28 and TRBJ2-5, with TRBD1 matching 7 bases. The CDR3 sequence is CASSSVRPRQGPRETQYF. The CDR3 DNA follows: TGTGCCAGCAGTTCCGTACGCCCCCGACAGGGTCCGAGAGAGACCCAGTACTTC. Full variable domain (remainder filled in from reference TRBV28 and TRBJ2-5): DVKVTQSSRYLVKRTGEKVFLECVQDMDHENMFWYRQDPGLGLRLIYFSYDVKMKEKGDIPEGYSVSREKKERFSLILESASTNQTSMYLCASSSVRPRQGPRETQYFGPGTRLLVL.